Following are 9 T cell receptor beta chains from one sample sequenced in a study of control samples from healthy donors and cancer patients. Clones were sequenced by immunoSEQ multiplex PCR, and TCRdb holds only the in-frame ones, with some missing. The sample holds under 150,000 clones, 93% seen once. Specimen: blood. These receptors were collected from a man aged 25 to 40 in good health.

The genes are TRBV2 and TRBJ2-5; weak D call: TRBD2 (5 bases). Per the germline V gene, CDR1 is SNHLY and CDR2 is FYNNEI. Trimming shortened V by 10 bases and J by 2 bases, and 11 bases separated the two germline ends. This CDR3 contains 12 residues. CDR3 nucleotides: TGTGCCACCGGGGTCGGACAAGAGACCCAGTACTTC. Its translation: CATGVGQETQYF.

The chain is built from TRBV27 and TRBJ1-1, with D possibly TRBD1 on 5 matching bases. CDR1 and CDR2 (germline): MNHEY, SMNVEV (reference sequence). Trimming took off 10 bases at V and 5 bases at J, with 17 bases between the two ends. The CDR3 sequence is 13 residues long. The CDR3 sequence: CATALTVRTEAFF. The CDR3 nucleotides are TGTGCCACTGCGCTGACAGTCCGAACTGAAGCTTTCTTT.

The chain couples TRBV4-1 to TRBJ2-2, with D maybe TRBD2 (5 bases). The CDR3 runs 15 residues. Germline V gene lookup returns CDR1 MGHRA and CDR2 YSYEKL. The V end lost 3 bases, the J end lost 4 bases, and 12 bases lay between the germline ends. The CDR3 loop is CASSHPAGGTGELFF. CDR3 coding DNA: TGCGCCAGCAGCCACCCCGCAGGAGGCACCGGGGAGCTGTTTTTT.

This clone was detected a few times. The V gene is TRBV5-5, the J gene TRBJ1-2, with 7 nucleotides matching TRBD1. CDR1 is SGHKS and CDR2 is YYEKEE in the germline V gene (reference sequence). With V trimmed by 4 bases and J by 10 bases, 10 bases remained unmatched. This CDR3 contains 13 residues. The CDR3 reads CASSRRDRGVYTF. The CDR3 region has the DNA TGTGCCAGCAGCCGCCGGGACAGAGGGGTCTACACCTTC.

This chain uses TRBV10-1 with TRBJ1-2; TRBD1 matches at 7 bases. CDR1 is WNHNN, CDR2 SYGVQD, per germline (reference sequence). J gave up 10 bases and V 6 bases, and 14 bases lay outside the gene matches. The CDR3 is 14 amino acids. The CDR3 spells CASSRDRTSPSYTF. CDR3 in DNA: TGCGCCAGCAGCCGGGACAGAACCTCTCCGTCCTACACCTTC.

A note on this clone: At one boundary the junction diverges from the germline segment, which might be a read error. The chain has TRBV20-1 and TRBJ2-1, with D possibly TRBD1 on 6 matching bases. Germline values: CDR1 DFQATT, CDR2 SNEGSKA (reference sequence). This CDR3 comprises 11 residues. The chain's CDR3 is CSARGAGVRVF. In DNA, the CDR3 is TGCAGTGCTAGAGGTGCAGGGGTCCGGGTCTTC.

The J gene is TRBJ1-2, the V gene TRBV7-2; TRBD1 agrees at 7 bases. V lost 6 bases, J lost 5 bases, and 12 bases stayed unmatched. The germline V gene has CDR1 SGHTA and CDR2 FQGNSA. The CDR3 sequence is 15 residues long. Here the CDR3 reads CASSLAGDSSYGYTF. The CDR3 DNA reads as TGTGCCAGCAGTCTCGCGGGGGACAGCTCGTATGGCTACACCTTC.

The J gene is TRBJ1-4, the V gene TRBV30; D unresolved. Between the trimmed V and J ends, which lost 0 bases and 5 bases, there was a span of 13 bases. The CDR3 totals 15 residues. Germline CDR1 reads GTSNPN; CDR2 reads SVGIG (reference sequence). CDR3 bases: TGTGCCTGGAGTGTACGTACGTTGGGAAATGAAAAACTGTTTTTT. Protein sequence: CAWSVRTLGNEKLFF.

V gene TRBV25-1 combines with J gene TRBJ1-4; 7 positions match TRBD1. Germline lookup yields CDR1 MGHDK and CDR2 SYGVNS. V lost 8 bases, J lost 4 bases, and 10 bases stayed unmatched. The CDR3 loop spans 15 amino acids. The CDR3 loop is CASRNSGGNNEKLFF. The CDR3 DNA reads TGTGCCAGCCGTAATTCAGGGGGTAATAATGAAAAACTGTTTTTT.